This is a list of T cell receptor beta chains from one sample in a study. MiXCR was run by TCRdb on the 5' RACE reads, yielding one entry per CDR3 protein. The sample yields tens of thousands of distinct CDR3 sequences, almost 25% seen once. The sequenced sample was tumor-infiltrating naive CD4+ T cells sorted from the breast tumor. The receptors stem from a female donor with breast cancer. The CDR3 runs from the conserved cysteine through the conserved F or W. Each record gives: clone size, V gene, D gene, J gene, CDR3 DNA, CDR3 protein. The D gene is left open where the match is weak. Some rows have no size entry. The others give once, few or many, or a class for an expanded clone.

clone_size: .; v_call: TRBV7-2; d_call: .; j_call: TRBJ1-5; cdr3_nt: TGTGCCAGCAGCTTAGCGGCGAATCAGCCCCAGCATTTT; cdr3_aa: CASSLAANQPQHF
clone_size: .; v_call: TRBV20-1; d_call: TRBD1; j_call: TRBJ2-7; cdr3_nt: TGCAGTGCCTCAGACAGGGGTGGGCCCTACGAGCAGTACTTC; cdr3_aa: CSASDRGGPYEQYF
clone_size: few; v_call: TRBV4-1; d_call: TRBD2; j_call: TRBJ2-1; cdr3_nt: TGCGCCAGCAGCAGGTTGCTAGCGGGAGATGAGCAGTTCTTC; cdr3_aa: CASSRLLAGDEQFF
clone_size: .; v_call: TRBV4-1; d_call: TRBD2; j_call: TRBJ2-5; cdr3_nt: TGCGCCAGCAGCCAACGACTAGCGGGTGCCCAAGAGACCCAGTACTTC; cdr3_aa: CASSQRLAGAQETQYF
clone_size: .; v_call: TRBV4-2; d_call: .; j_call: TRBJ2-1; cdr3_nt: TGTGCCAGCAGCCACGACCCCCCGCCGAAGCCCCATGAGCAGTTCTTC; cdr3_aa: CASSHDPPPKPHEQFF
clone_size: .; v_call: TRBV12-3/TRBV12-4; d_call: TRBD1; j_call: TRBJ1-2; cdr3_nt: TGTGCCAGCAGTTTAGCGCGACAGGGGAATGGCTACACCTTC; cdr3_aa: CASSLARQGNGYTF
clone_size: .; v_call: TRBV15; d_call: .; j_call: TRBJ1-1; cdr3_nt: TGTGCCACCAGCAGAGATTCTCTTCCGCTCGGGACAACTACGATTAACACTGAAGCTTTCTTT; cdr3_aa: CATSRDSLPLGTTTINTEAFF
clone_size: .; v_call: TRBV5-6; d_call: .; j_call: TRBJ2-5; cdr3_nt: TGTGCCAGCAGCGGGGACAACCAAGAGACCCAGTACTTC; cdr3_aa: CASSGDNQETQYF
clone_size: .; v_call: TRBV20-1; d_call: TRBD2; j_call: TRBJ2-7; cdr3_nt: TGCAGTGCCCTTGGGACTAGCGTCGAAGAGCAGTACTTC; cdr3_aa: CSALGTSVEEQYF
clone_size: few; v_call: TRBV5-1; d_call: .; j_call: TRBJ2-7; cdr3_nt: TGCGCCAGCACCAGATCAGGGGCCTACGAGCAGTACTTC; cdr3_aa: CASTRSGAYEQYF
clone_size: .; v_call: TRBV19; d_call: TRBD1; j_call: TRBJ1-1; cdr3_nt: TGTGCCAGTAGGCGGGACAGATCGAACACTGAAGCTTTCTTT; cdr3_aa: CASRRDRSNTEAFF
clone_size: few; v_call: TRBV12-3/TRBV12-4; d_call: .; j_call: TRBJ2-7; cdr3_nt: TGTGCCAGCAGTTCACTCGGGACAAGCTCCTACGAGCAGTACTTC; cdr3_aa: CASSSLGTSSYEQYF
clone_size: .; v_call: TRBV20-1; d_call: .; j_call: TRBJ2-3; cdr3_nt: TGCAGTGCCAAATTAGACACAGATAAACAGTATTTT; cdr3_aa: CSAKLDTDKQYF
clone_size: few; v_call: TRBV20-1; d_call: TRBD2; j_call: TRBJ2-3; cdr3_nt: TGCAGTGCTAGATCGCTAGCGGGGCTCAGGGATACGCAGTATTTT; cdr3_aa: CSARSLAGLRDTQYF
clone_size: .; v_call: TRBV7-3; d_call: .; j_call: TRBJ2-7; cdr3_nt: TGTGCCAGCAGACCAAACAGGGAGGTGTACGAGCAGTACTTC; cdr3_aa: CASRPNREVYEQYF
clone_size: .; v_call: TRBV7-2; d_call: .; j_call: TRBJ1-6; cdr3_nt: TGTGCCAGCAGCTTCGGCAGGTCGCCGACACCCCTCCACTTT; cdr3_aa: CASSFGRSPTPLHF
clone_size: .; v_call: TRBV28; d_call: .; j_call: TRBJ1-2; cdr3_nt: TGTGCCAGCAGTTTATTTGGCCGGAGGATGTTC; cdr3_aa: CASSLFGRRMF
clone_size: few; v_call: TRBV6-1; d_call: .; j_call: TRBJ2-7; cdr3_nt: TGTGCCAGCAGTGAAAAGGGTGGGACCTACGAGCAGTACTTC; cdr3_aa: CASSEKGGTYEQYF
clone_size: .; v_call: TRBV20-1; d_call: .; j_call: TRBJ2-1; cdr3_nt: TGCAGTGCCCAACAGGGTAAGGGTGAGCAGTTCTTC; cdr3_aa: CSAQQGKGEQFF
clone_size: many; v_call: TRBV5-1; d_call: .; j_call: TRBJ2-4; cdr3_nt: TGCGCCAGCAGCTTGGGGACGGGACCCGTAGCCAAAAACATTCAGTACTTC; cdr3_aa: CASSLGTGPVAKNIQYF
clone_size: .; v_call: TRBV6-2/TRBV6-3; d_call: TRBD1; j_call: TRBJ2-4; cdr3_nt: TGTGCCAGCAGCTCCGACAGGGCAATGACAAGAAACATTCAGTACTTC; cdr3_aa: CASSSDRAMTRNIQYF
clone_size: .; v_call: TRBV7-7; d_call: .; j_call: TRBJ1-4; cdr3_nt: TGTGCTAGCAGCTTAGTTTTCGGGGGAAAACTGTTTTTT; cdr3_aa: CASSLVFGGKLFF
clone_size: .; v_call: TRBV29-1; d_call: .; j_call: TRBJ2-1; cdr3_nt: TGCAGCGTTGAAGTTACAGGGATTAACACCTACAATGAGCAGTTCTTC; cdr3_aa: CSVEVTGINTYNEQFF
clone_size: few; v_call: TRBV4-1; d_call: TRBD2; j_call: TRBJ2-1; cdr3_nt: TGCGCCAGCAGCACCAAATTTGCGGGAGGCAATGAGCAGTTCTTC; cdr3_aa: CASSTKFAGGNEQFF
clone_size: few; v_call: TRBV7-3; d_call: TRBD1; j_call: TRBJ2-3; cdr3_nt: TGTGCCAGCAGCCCTCGGACAGGGCGTACAGATACGCAGTATTTT; cdr3_aa: CASSPRTGRTDTQYF
clone_size: .; v_call: TRBV10-3; d_call: .; j_call: TRBJ1-5; cdr3_nt: TGTGCCATCAGTGACGGGGGGAATCAGCCCCAGCATTTT; cdr3_aa: CAISDGGNQPQHF
clone_size: .; v_call: TRBV6-5; d_call: .; j_call: TRBJ1-1; cdr3_nt: TGTGCCAGCAGTTACTCGACGGATAGGTGGAACACTGAAGCTTTCTTT; cdr3_aa: CASSYSTDRWNTEAFF
clone_size: .; v_call: TRBV28; d_call: TRBD2; j_call: TRBJ2-3; cdr3_nt: TGTGCCAGCAGCGAAGCGGGAGGGAAGAAAGATACGCAGTATTTT; cdr3_aa: CASSEAGGKKDTQYF
clone_size: .; v_call: TRBV5-4; d_call: .; j_call: TRBJ2-1; cdr3_nt: TGTGCCAGCAGCCGACTGGGGAATGAGCAGTTCTTC; cdr3_aa: CASSRLGNEQFF
clone_size: .; v_call: TRBV7-2; d_call: .; j_call: TRBJ2-7; cdr3_nt: TGTGCCAGCAGCACGGCTTCAGGGGCTGGCTACGAGCAGTACTTC; cdr3_aa: CASSTASGAGYEQYF
clone_size: .; v_call: TRBV6-6; d_call: TRBD1; j_call: TRBJ1-6; cdr3_nt: TGTGCCAGCACCCCAAGATCCGGACAGGGGGAATCACCCCTCCACTTT; cdr3_aa: CASTPRSGQGESPLHF
clone_size: few; v_call: TRBV5-1; d_call: TRBD2; j_call: TRBJ2-3; cdr3_nt: TGCGCCAGCAGCCCCGAGGGGGCTAGCGGGAGTTTCTCAGATACGCAGTATTTT; cdr3_aa: CASSPEGASGSFSDTQYF
clone_size: .; v_call: TRBV20-1; d_call: .; j_call: TRBJ1-2; cdr3_nt: TGCAGTGCCCCAGGGGATTTTAACTATGGCTACACCTTC; cdr3_aa: CSAPGDFNYGYTF
clone_size: many; v_call: TRBV5-1; d_call: TRBD1; j_call: TRBJ1-2; cdr3_nt: TGCGCCAGCAGCCATCCAGGACAGGCGGATGGCTACACCTTC; cdr3_aa: CASSHPGQADGYTF
clone_size: few; v_call: TRBV7-9; d_call: TRBD2; j_call: TRBJ2-2; cdr3_nt: TGTGCCAGCAGCTTAGGACTAGCGGCTACCGGGGAGCTGTTTTTT; cdr3_aa: CASSLGLAATGELFF
clone_size: .; v_call: TRBV7-9; d_call: .; j_call: TRBJ1-4; cdr3_nt: TGTGCCAGCAGCTACTCAGGGTATCAGGGTGAAAAACTGTTTTTT; cdr3_aa: CASSYSGYQGEKLFF
clone_size: many; v_call: TRBV7-2; d_call: TRBD2; j_call: TRBJ2-5; cdr3_nt: TGTGCCAGCAGCTTTACTTATCGTGGGGGGGAAGAGACCCAGTACTTC; cdr3_aa: CASSFTYRGGEETQYF
clone_size: many; v_call: TRBV7-2; d_call: .; j_call: TRBJ1-3; cdr3_nt: TGTGCCAGCAGCTCCTACTTGCACTCTGGAAACACCATATATTTT; cdr3_aa: CASSSYLHSGNTIYF
clone_size: .; v_call: TRBV5-1; d_call: TRBD1; j_call: TRBJ2-3; cdr3_nt: TGCGCCAGCAGCTTCTTGGGACAGGGGCGAGATACGCAGTATTTT; cdr3_aa: CASSFLGQGRDTQYF
clone_size: .; v_call: TRBV28; d_call: TRBD1; j_call: TRBJ1-2; cdr3_nt: TGTGCCAGCAGTACGACAGGGACGTTTGATGGCTACACCTTC; cdr3_aa: CASSTTGTFDGYTF
clone_size: .; v_call: TRBV13; d_call: .; j_call: TRBJ2-7; cdr3_nt: TGTGCCAGCAGCTTGTCTCGGGGCGGAGAGCAGTACTTC; cdr3_aa: CASSLSRGGEQYF
clone_size: .; v_call: TRBV29-1; d_call: .; j_call: TRBJ2-3; cdr3_nt: TGCAGCGTTGAGCGCCAGACTAGCACAGATACGCAGTATTTT; cdr3_aa: CSVERQTSTDTQYF
clone_size: .; v_call: TRBV5-6; d_call: TRBD2; j_call: TRBJ2-5; cdr3_nt: TGTGCCAGCAGCCGGACTAGCGGGAACCAAGAGACCCAGTACTTC; cdr3_aa: CASSRTSGNQETQYF
clone_size: few; v_call: TRBV5-1; d_call: TRBD1; j_call: TRBJ2-5; cdr3_nt: TGCGCCAGCAGTCCCGGGACAGGACAAGAGACCCAGTACTTC; cdr3_aa: CASSPGTGQETQYF
clone_size: .; v_call: TRBV5-1; d_call: .; j_call: TRBJ1-4; cdr3_nt: TGCGCCAGCAGCCCGGACGGTGGGCGTGAAAAACTGTTTTTT; cdr3_aa: CASSPDGGREKLFF
clone_size: .; v_call: TRBV7-3; d_call: .; j_call: TRBJ2-7; cdr3_nt: TGTGCCAGCAGCTTCGGACCCGCAGCAATGTACGAGCAGTACTTC; cdr3_aa: CASSFGPAAMYEQYF
clone_size: .; v_call: TRBV5-1; d_call: TRBD1; j_call: TRBJ2-5; cdr3_nt: TGCGCCAGCAGCTTGGCCGGCACAGGGGGTCAAGAGACCCAGTACTTC; cdr3_aa: CASSLAGTGGQETQYF
clone_size: medium-sized; v_call: TRBV5-1; d_call: .; j_call: TRBJ2-1; cdr3_nt: TGCGCCAGCAGCTTGTTCGGGTACAATGAGCAGTTCTTC; cdr3_aa: CASSLFGYNEQFF